A single T cell receptor (beta chain) is shown here with its context. Its antigen is as yet unknown. Measured with immunoSEQ multiplex PCR; TCRdb has only the in-frame clones, and not every one. This table holds 120,000 to 150,000 clones, approximately 95% found once. These data originate in a study of T cell responses to AZD1222 COVID-19 vaccine. Broader study findings: Seropositive status at baseline applied to only a handful of AZD1222 recipients. Increases in Spike-specific TCR breadth and depth were seen after two AZD1222 doses. Females outnumbered males among donors, who were mostly white British; clonal diversity was possibly underestimated.

CDR3 size: 15 residues. Trimming removed 7 bases from V and 3 bases from J, with 18 bases in between. Germline V gene lookup returns CDR1 SGHAT and CDR2 FQNNGV. This chain joins TRBV11-2 and TRBJ1-1; D might be TRBD1 (5 bases). Sequencing used peripheral blood, obtained on day 0 of MenACWY control vaccination. The source is an adult in good health. The CDR3 DNA reads TGTGCCAGCACCAAGGGACTTTTGATGGACACTGAAGCTTTCTTT. Translation gives CASTKGLLMDTEAFF. Using reference TRBV11-2 and TRBJ1-1 for the parts outside the CDR3, the full variable domain is EAGVAQSPRYKIIEKRQSVAFWCNPISGHATLYWYQQILGQGPKLLIQFQNNGVVDDSQLPKDRFSAERLKGVDSTLKIQPAKLEDSAVYLCASTKGLLMDTEAFFGQGTRLTVV.